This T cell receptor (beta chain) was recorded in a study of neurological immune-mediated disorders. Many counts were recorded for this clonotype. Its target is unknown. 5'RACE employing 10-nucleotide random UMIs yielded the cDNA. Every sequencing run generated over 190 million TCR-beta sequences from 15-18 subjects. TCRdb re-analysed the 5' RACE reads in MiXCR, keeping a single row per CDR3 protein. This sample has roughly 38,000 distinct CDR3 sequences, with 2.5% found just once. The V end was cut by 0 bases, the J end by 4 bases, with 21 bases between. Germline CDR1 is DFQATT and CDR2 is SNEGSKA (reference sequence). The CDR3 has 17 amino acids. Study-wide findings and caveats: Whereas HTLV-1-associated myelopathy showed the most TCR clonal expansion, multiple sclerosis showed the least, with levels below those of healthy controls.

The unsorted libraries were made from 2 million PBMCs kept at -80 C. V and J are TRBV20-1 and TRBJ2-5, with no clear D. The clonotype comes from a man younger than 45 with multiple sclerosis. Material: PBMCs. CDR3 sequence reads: CSAREITPTSFGETQYF. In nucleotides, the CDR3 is TGCAGTGCTAGAGAAATCACTCCTACTTCTTTCGGAGAGACCCAGTACTTC.